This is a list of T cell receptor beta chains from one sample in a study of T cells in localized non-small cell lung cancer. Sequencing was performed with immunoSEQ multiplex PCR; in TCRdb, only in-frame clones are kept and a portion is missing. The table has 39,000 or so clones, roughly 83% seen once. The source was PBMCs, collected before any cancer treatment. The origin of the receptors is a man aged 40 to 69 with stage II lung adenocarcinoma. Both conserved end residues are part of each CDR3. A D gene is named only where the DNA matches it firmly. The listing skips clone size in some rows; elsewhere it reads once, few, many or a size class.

CDR3: CASSSGVVGELFF
length: 13
J: TRBJ2-2
size: -
V: TRBV27
D: -

CDR3: CASSLWAGGDEQFF
length: 14
J: TRBJ2-1
size: large
V: TRBV7-9
D: TRBD1

CDR3: CASSVRGTDTQYF
length: 13
J: TRBJ2-3
size: once
V: TRBV5-4
D: -

CDR3: CASRGGLAGQETQYF
length: 15
J: TRBJ2-5
size: once
V: TRBV11-2
D: -

CDR3: CASSLGTSGRWDTQYF
length: 16
J: TRBJ2-3
size: -
V: TRBV7-9
D: TRBD2

CDR3: CASNRDTSDIQYF
length: 13
J: TRBJ2-4
size: -
V: TRBV9
D: -

CDR3: CASSLAHNQPQHF
length: 13
J: TRBJ1-5
size: -
V: TRBV27
D: -

CDR3: CASSLTDTQYF
length: 11
J: TRBJ2-3
size: -
V: TRBV18
D: -

CDR3: CASSWGQDDTEAFF
length: 14
J: TRBJ1-1
size: once
V: TRBV7-8
D: TRBD1

CDR3: CAISESTGNSPLHF
length: 14
J: TRBJ1-6
size: -
V: TRBV10-3
D: TRBD1

CDR3: CASSISGTPKNIQYF
length: 15
J: TRBJ2-4
size: once
V: TRBV19
D: -

CDR3: CASSDRAGASPTDTQYF
length: 17
J: TRBJ2-3
size: -
V: TRBV6-1
D: TRBD2

CDR3: CASSIRVGLAGAGNEQFF
length: 18
J: TRBJ2-1
size: -
V: TRBV19
D: TRBD2

CDR3: CASSPDRGPNEKLFF
length: 15
J: TRBJ1-4
size: -
V: TRBV14
D: -

CDR3: CASSLLGRGQEAQYF
length: 15
J: TRBJ2-5
size: -
V: TRBV5-6
D: -

CDR3: CASSQDRYSDTQYF
length: 14
J: TRBJ2-3
size: few
V: TRBV4-3
D: -

CDR3: CASSLVGSLGNTIYF
length: 15
J: TRBJ1-3
size: -
V: TRBV7-2
D: -

CDR3: CASTEGYEQYF
length: 11
J: TRBJ2-7
size: -
V: TRBV6-1
D: -

CDR3: CASSEGAGTEAFF
length: 13
J: TRBJ1-1
size: -
V: TRBV6-5
D: TRBD1

CDR3: CASSITAGPYNEQFF
length: 15
J: TRBJ2-1
size: -
V: TRBV19
D: TRBD2

CDR3: CASSEALRGHGYTF
length: 14
J: TRBJ1-2
size: -
V: TRBV2
D: -

CDR3: CASSLVGGINQPQHF
length: 15
J: TRBJ1-5
size: -
V: TRBV5-5
D: -

CDR3: CASSLQGAYEQYF
length: 13
J: TRBJ2-7
size: -
V: TRBV28
D: TRBD1

CDR3: CASSLAGTGDGQYF
length: 14
J: TRBJ2-7
size: -
V: TRBV5-1
D: TRBD1

CDR3: CASSIGGPGDTQYF
length: 14
J: TRBJ2-3
size: once
V: TRBV19
D: -

CDR3: CASSDSAPPPTGELFF
length: 16
J: TRBJ2-2
size: -
V: TRBV25-1
D: -

CDR3: CASSELGGGTQYF
length: 13
J: TRBJ2-3
size: -
V: TRBV6-1
D: -

CDR3: CASSPPTHLYEQYF
length: 14
J: TRBJ2-7
size: -
V: TRBV18
D: -

CDR3: CASSYSAQVATMGYTF
length: 16
J: TRBJ1-2
size: few
V: TRBV6-5
D: -

CDR3: CASSEAQGATYEQYF
length: 15
J: TRBJ2-7
size: -
V: TRBV25-1
D: TRBD1

CDR3: CASSIRGGAEAFF
length: 13
J: TRBJ1-1
size: -
V: TRBV19
D: -

CDR3: CAWSVGSGDEQFF
length: 13
J: TRBJ2-1
size: -
V: TRBV30
D: -

CDR3: CATGTVGLSGEQYF
length: 14
J: TRBJ2-7
size: -
V: TRBV6-5
D: TRBD1

CDR3: CASGLQGWRDQPQHF
length: 15
J: TRBJ1-5
size: -
V: TRBV28
D: -

CDR3: CASSPSGVDGYTF
length: 13
J: TRBJ1-2
size: -
V: TRBV19
D: -

CDR3: CASSSRYF
length: 8
J: TRBJ2-3
size: -
V: TRBV7-9
D: -

CDR3: CASSPAGQETQYF
length: 13
J: TRBJ2-5
size: -
V: TRBV7-7
D: -

CDR3: CASSEARRPQHF
length: 12
J: TRBJ1-5
size: -
V: TRBV6-1
D: -

CDR3: CASSQESGLNSPLHF
length: 15
J: TRBJ1-6
size: -
V: TRBV5-4
D: -

CDR3: CASSLGVRSALAKNIQYF
length: 18
J: TRBJ2-4
size: -
V: TRBV5-5
D: -